These 31 T cell receptor beta chains were sequenced from one sample in a study of blood T cell repertoires in COVID-19. Assay: immunoSEQ multiplex PCR; the TCRdb copy retains only in-frame clones and omits some. The table has about 200,000 clones, approximately 90% seen once; the top ten hold about 4.5%. Sequencing was carried out using peripheral blood. These receptors were obtained from a human donor in a cohort sampled during active COVID-19.

This chain's CDR3 is CASRRAKQETQYF. CDR3 DNA sequence: TGTGCCAGTAGGAGAGCCAAACAAGAGACCCAGTACTTC. The rearrangement joins TRBV19 to TRBJ2-5; D uncertain. CDR3 length: 13 amino acids. V was clipped by 6 bases and J by 2 bases, with 10 bases between them. The germline gives CDR1 LNHDA, CDR2 SQIVND (reference sequence).

The chain couples TRBV6-5 to TRBJ2-7; 8 bases align to TRBD1. V was clipped by 6 bases and J by 0 bases; unmatched bases: 7. Germline loops: CDR1 MNHEY, CDR2 SVGAGI. The CDR3 loop spans 15 amino acids. The CDR3 DNA reads as TGTGCCAGCAGCCATAGGACAGGGAGCTCCTACGAGCAGTACTTC. Protein sequence: CASSHRTGSSYEQYF.

The chain uses TRBV6-5 and TRBJ1-1, with D tentatively TRBD1 (6 bases). Per germline, CDR1 MNHEY and CDR2 SVGAGI. V was pared by 6 bases and J by 6 bases, with 17 bases between. The CDR3 runs 14 residues. This CDR3 reads CASSAKQGFAEAFF. The CDR3 DNA sequence: TGTGCCAGCAGCGCAAAACAGGGTTTCGCTGAAGCTTTCTTT.

The sample holds one count of this clone. The V gene is TRBV11-2, the J gene TRBJ2-5; D perhaps matches TRBD2 (6 bases). This CDR3 is built from 13 residues. From germline, CDR1 is SGHAT and CDR2 FQNNGV. V lost 0 bases and J lost 5, with 7 bases in between. This chain's CDR3 is CASSLDAGETQYF. In DNA, the CDR3 is TGTGCCAGCAGCTTAGATGCGGGGGAGACCCAGTACTTC.

The rearrangement links TRBV9 to TRBJ1-6; 8 bases match TRBD1. Germline V gene sequence: CDR1 SGDLS, CDR2 YYNGEE. V gave up 4 bases and J gave up 2 bases; unmatched junction bases: 5. This CDR3 has 16 amino acids. The CDR3 reads CASSLTTGAYNSPLHF. CDR3 nucleotides: TGTGCCAGCAGCTTAACGACAGGGGCCTATAATTCACCCCTCCACTTT.

This clone came up a few times. This chain joins TRBV5-8 and TRBJ1-1; weak D call: TRBD1 (5 bases). CDR3 length: 12 residues. V gave up 0 bases and J gave up 8 bases, with 8 bases separating them. Germline loops: CDR1 SGHTS, CDR2 YDEGEE. DNA of the CDR3: TGTGCCAGCAGCTTGGGGCAGGGCGAAGCTTTCTTT. Translation gives CASSLGQGEAFF.

The chain carries TRBV6-5 and TRBJ1-2, with 7 bases matching TRBD1. Germline V CDR1 and CDR2: MNHEY, SVGAGI. This CDR3 is built from 15 residues. V shed 6 bases and J 4 bases; nucleotides not matched to a gene: 11. CDR3 amino acids: CASRPRTGEIYGYTF. The DNA of the CDR3 is TGTGCCAGCAGACCTCGGACAGGAGAGATCTATGGCTACACCTTC.

V gene TRBV6-2 or TRBV6-3 combines with J gene TRBJ2-1; 14 bases are a match to TRBD2. CDR3 length: 15 amino acids. Germline V lookup: CDR1 MNHEY, CDR2 SVGEGT. With V trimmed by 5 bases and J by 7 bases, 4 bases remained unmatched. The CDR3 sequence is CASSPRLAGGNEQFF. The CDR3 DNA follows: TGTGCCAGCAGTCCCAGACTAGCGGGGGGGAATGAGCAGTTCTTC.

The V gene is TRBV6-5, the J gene TRBJ2-4; 7 bases are a match to TRBD1. Germline V lookup: CDR1 MNHEY, CDR2 SVGAGI. The CDR3 is 15 residues long. The trim removed 0 bases at V and 7 bases at J, leaving 6 bases unmatched. CDR3 protein: CASSYSRTGLNIQYF. In DNA form, the CDR3 reads TGTGCCAGCAGTTACTCGAGGACAGGTCTGAACATTCAGTACTTC.

In DNA form, the CDR3 reads TGCAGCGTCGTCTGGGGAGCGGGGGCACAAGAGACCCAGTACTTC. This codes for CSVVWGAGAQETQYF. The chain joins TRBV29-1 to TRBJ2-5; 8 positions agree with TRBD2. This CDR3 spans 15 amino acids. J lost 2 bases, V lost 6 bases, and 11 bases had no gene match. CDR1 is SQVTM and CDR2 is ANQGSEA in the germline V gene.

The chain links TRBV18 to TRBJ1-2; unclear D gene. In germline, CDR1 is KGHSH, CDR2 LQKENI. This CDR3 region has 13 residues. V was cut by 5 bases and J by 4 bases, with 11 bases left in between. For the CDR3, the DNA is TGTGCCAGCTCAACGGAGGGAGCCTATGGCTACACCTTC. Protein product: CASSTEGAYGYTF.

The rearrangement links TRBV24-1 to TRBJ2-1; D may be TRBD2 (6 bases). CDR3 size: 13 residues. Trimming left V 1 base short and J 12 bases short, with 12 bases between. In germline, CDR1 is KGHDR, CDR2 SFDVKD. The CDR3 reads CATSDFGRGAQFF. The CDR3 DNA is TGTGCCACCAGTGATTTTGGGCGGGGAGCGCAGTTCTTC.

The rearrangement uses TRBV14 and TRBJ1-2, with D possibly being TRBD1 (6 bases). Trimming pared 1 base from V and 0 bases from J, leaving 15 bases between. Germline loops: CDR1 SGHDN, CDR2 FVKESK. The CDR3 sequence is 17 residues long. CDR3 residues: CASSQVEGGGTNYGYTF. For the CDR3, the DNA is TGTGCCAGCAGCCAAGTGGAAGGGGGTGGAACTAACTATGGCTACACCTTC.

V and J are TRBV10-1 and TRBJ2-1; D uncertain. CDR1 is WNHNN and CDR2 is SYGVQD in the germline V gene (reference sequence). The CDR3 extends over 14 amino acids. V was pared by 1 base and J by 7 bases, with 11 bases between. The CDR3 region has the DNA TGCGCCAGCAGTGAGTGGTCCGAGGAAAATGAGCAGTTCTTC. Encoded protein: CASSEWSEENEQFF.

The V and J genes are TRBV10-3 and TRBJ2-1; 7 nucleotides agree with TRBD2. The length of the CDR3 is 14 residues. The germline gives CDR1 ENHRY, CDR2 SYGVKD. Trimming took 0 bases from V and 10 from J; bases not matched to a gene: 6. As DNA, the CDR3 is TGTGCCATCAGTGAGTCGATGGGGGGGAGGGAGCAGTTCTTC. It encodes CAISESMGGREQFF.

This clone was detected only once. The rearrangement links TRBV7-9 to TRBJ1-1; D is ambiguous. This CDR3 region has 13 residues. Germline V lookup: CDR1 SEHNR, CDR2 FQNEAQ (reference sequence). V lost 5 bases, J lost 6 bases, and 13 bases lay in between. In nucleotides, the CDR3 is TGTGCCAGCAGCCTCGGGAGCAGCTCTGAAGCTTTCTTT. Its translation: CASSLGSSSEAFF.

A few counts support this clone. J is TRBJ2-5 and V is TRBV11-2; the D gene is possibly TRBD2 (6 bases). The CDR3 length is 15 residues. Trimming pared 1 base from V and 7 bases from J, leaving 16 bases between. CDR1 SGHAT and CDR2 FQNNGV come from the germline V gene. The CDR3 region has the DNA TGTGCCAGCAGCTTAGGTTTGGGGTCGGGGGTGACCCAGTACTTC. Protein sequence: CASSLGLGSGVTQYF.

This chain links TRBV19 with TRBJ2-3, with TRBD1 identical over 8 bases. The J segment lost 3 bases and the V segment lost 3 bases, leaving 5 bases of the junction unmatched. This CDR3 is built from 15 residues. Per germline, CDR1 LNHDA and CDR2 SQIVND (reference sequence). The DNA for the CDR3 is TGTGCCAGTAGTATGGGCAGGGGGCGAACAGATACGCAGTATTTT. Residues: CASSMGRGRTDTQYF.

This clone has a single count. The chain joins TRBV5-1 to TRBJ2-5; 7 bases fit TRBD1. V lost 4 bases and J lost 2; bases outside the gene matches: 8. CDR3 length equals 15 residues. The germline V gene has CDR1 SGHRS and CDR2 YFSETQ. The CDR3 here is CASSRRQGLQETQYF. The CDR3 nucleotides are TGCGCCAGCAGCCGACGACAGGGCCTTCAAGAGACCCAGTACTTC.

The V gene is TRBV12-3 or TRBV12-4, the J gene TRBJ1-1, with TRBD1 as a possible D gene (5 bases). Trimming removed 5 bases from V and 7 bases from J, with 8 bases in between. The CDR3 totals 11 residues. The CDR3 region is CASSRRGEAFF. As DNA, the CDR3 is TGTGCCAGCAGTCGGAGGGGTGAAGCTTTCTTT.

The chain carries TRBV5-4 and TRBJ2-3, with TRBD2 matching over 7 bases. V trimming: 5 bases; J trimming: 2 bases; junction bases outside the gene matches: 11. The CDR3 has 16 residues. Germline values: CDR1 SGHNT, CDR2 YYREEE (reference sequence). The DNA for the CDR3 is TGTGCCAGCAGACTCCTGGGGCGGGACTACACAGATACGCAGTATTTT. It translates to CASRLLGRDYTDTQYF.

In nucleotides, the CDR3 is TGCGCCAGCAGCCAAGAGGACAGGGGGCTCGGGACCCAGTACTTC. It encodes CASSQEDRGLGTQYF. The rearrangement links TRBV4-1 to TRBJ2-5; TRBD1 aligns across 11 bases. The V and J ends lost 0 bases and 7 bases, in that order; junction bases with no gene match: 4. This CDR3 region has 15 residues. Germline lookup yields CDR1 MGHRA and CDR2 YSYEKL.

The chain is built from TRBV6-1 and TRBJ2-1, with 8 bases that match TRBD2. The J segment lost 1 base and the V segment lost 2 bases, leaving 4 bases of the junction unmatched. The V gene's germline CDR1 is MNHNS and CDR2 SASEGT. The CDR3 has 16 residues. CDR3 coding DNA: TGTGCCAGCAGTGAAACTAGCGGAGATTCCTACAATGAGCAGTTCTTC. Its protein is CASSETSGDSYNEQFF.

The genes are TRBV7-9 and TRBJ2-7; D is possibly TRBD1 (5 bases). This CDR3 contains 15 residues. Germline-derived CDR1 and CDR2 are SEHNR and FQNEAQ (reference sequence). Trimming took 1 base from V and 2 from J, leaving 12 bases between them. CDR3 sequence (DNA): TGTGCCAGCAGCTTAGTTAAGGGGATCGCCTACGAGCAGTACTTC. It specifies CASSLVKGIAYEQYF.

This chain links TRBV5-5 with TRBJ1-6; no clear D. CDR3 length equals 15 residues. Germline V gene sequence: CDR1 SGHKS, CDR2 YYEKEE (reference sequence). Trimming took 0 bases from V and 7 from J, leaving 11 bases between them. The CDR3 nucleotides are TGTGCCAGCAGCTTGGTTGTGTCCGAGAATTCACCCCTCCACTTT. Translating it yields CASSLVVSENSPLHF.

The chain employs TRBV3-1 (or the pseudogene TRBV3-2) and TRBJ1-3, with 7 positions matching TRBD1. This CDR3 contains 19 residues. The junction had 18 bases not matched to a gene; V was cut back by 2 bases and J by 5 bases. Germline CDR1 and CDR2: LGHDT and YNNKEL (reference sequence). CDR3 amino acids: CASSQTFPPGQADRNTIYF. DNA of the CDR3: TGTGCCAGCAGCCAAACTTTCCCCCCTGGACAGGCGGACCGAAACACCATATATTTT.

The genes are TRBV6-5 and TRBJ2-7; perhaps TRBD2 as D (5 bases). The ends were cut back, 4 bases at V and 6 bases at J, with 16 bases in the middle. The CDR3 is 14 amino acids. CDR1 is MNHEY, CDR2 SVGAGI, per germline. CDR3: CASSSNSGIREQYF. The CDR3 DNA follows: TGTGCCAGCAGTTCCAATTCGGGGATCCGCGAGCAGTACTTC.

The CDR3 loop reads CASKGGFDSPLHF. In DNA, the CDR3 is TGTGCCAGCAAAGGGGGTTTTGATTCACCCCTCCACTTT. The chain is built from TRBV6-5 and TRBJ1-6; D possibly corresponds to TRBD1 (6 bases). The V gene's germline CDR1 is MNHEY and CDR2 SVGAGI. Between the trimmed V and J ends, which lost 7 bases and 8 bases, there was a span of 12 bases. The CDR3 runs to 13 residues.

This chain uses TRBV6-6 with TRBJ2-7, with D possibly TRBD1 on 5 matching bases. The CDR3 is 12 residues long. Germline V CDR1 and CDR2: MNHNY, SVGAGI (reference sequence). V lost 6 bases, J lost 4 bases, and 10 bases lay in between. The CDR3 here is CASSPGFYEQYF. As DNA, the CDR3 is TGTGCCAGCAGCCCAGGGTTTTACGAGCAGTACTTC.

This chain uses TRBV3-1 (or the pseudogene TRBV3-2) with TRBJ1-1, with 11 bases identical to TRBD1. The CDR3 contains 15 residues. CDR1 LGHDT and CDR2 YNNKEL come from the germline V gene (reference sequence). V shed 4 bases, J shed 4 bases, and the junction held 5 bases outside the gene matches. CDR3: CASSLHGTGGTEAFF. In DNA, the CDR3 is TGTGCCAGCAGCCTCCACGGGACAGGGGGCACTGAAGCTTTCTTT.

The chain employs TRBV6-5 and TRBJ1-6; 7 nucleotides align to TRBD1. J was trimmed by 9 bases and V by 8 bases; bases with no gene match: 7. The CDR3 runs to 13 residues. Germline V gene sequence: CDR1 MNHEY, CDR2 SVGAGI. CDR3 coding DNA: TGTGCCAGCCGGGGCCAGGGGGGTTCACCCCTCCACTTT. This sequence encodes CASRGQGGSPLHF.